This T cell receptor beta chain derives from a study of blood T cell repertoires in COVID-19 (dated by TCRdb to the early 2020s). With respect to the entire study: The collaborator samples originated in the United States, Italy and Spain and spanned the acute and convalescent phases of COVID-19. The prospective study material was composed of cDNA or gDNA derived from T cells, B-cell-depleted T cells, or PBMCs. The dataset comprised deeply sampled blood TCRbeta repertoires from subjects exposed to, actively infected with, or recovered from COVID-19. The repertoires were released in a freely available public database intended as a resource for research on the immune response to SARS-CoV-2. Samples came from the ongoing ImmuneRACE study (first 160 participants) plus 1,254 subjects from 6 global collaborators. The sample metadata nearly always contained a de-identified subject ID, COVID-19 status, age in years and sex. Where available, HLA class I and class II types were obtained from metadata supplied by the sample provider rather than from assay-based typing.

The CDR3 sequence holds 17 residues, the cysteine and phenylalanine included. CDR3 DNA is the only sequence kept; it has 51 bases, read in frame from the first base. Unmatched junction bases come to 6, with V trimmed by 0 bases and J by 3 bases. The germline V gene provides CDR1 SGHRS and CDR2 YFSETQ. General conclusions and limits of the study: The quantity of clinical and demographic metadata differed by source and by participant and was supplied without curation.

With regard to this clone: Its binding antigen is unknown. The sample holds no much larger clone one base away, and base qualities are not on file.

A second Seattle source provided samples from volunteer blood donors who had recovered from COVID-19. Each collaborating institution followed its own protocols to collect whole blood in K2EDTA tubes. Collaborator samples were shipped for TCRbeta analysis as frozen whole blood, isolated PBMCs, or DNA extracted from either sample type. TCRbeta CDR3 regions were amplified from genomic DNA by means of the immunoSEQ Assay, a bias-controlled multiplex PCR. Per the authors' processing: The number of nucleated cells in each sample was estimated by amplification of reference gene primers within the assay. To quantify the absolute abundance of each unique TCRbeta CDR3 rearrangement, sequence reads were collapsed and filtered. For each sample, productive Simpson clonality was calculated as the square root of Simpson's diversity index over productive rearrangements. Entries here come from immuneACCESS through TCRdb and include only in-frame sequences with V and J called. Some clones fail to appear in such tables; in the studies checked, an unresolved V gene covers under half of the shortfall, and the cause of the remainder is unknown. The DNA gave D and trimming, while V, J and clone size come from that table. The sample table holds approximately 170,000 clones, of which around nine tenths were seen once. The ten largest clonotypes hold 2% to 2.5% of the sample.

The chain employs TRBV5-1 and TRBJ1-4; 9 junctional bases match TRBD1. This TCR came from a man aged 45 to 65 who had recovered from COVID-19. Sequenced: peripheral blood. The DNA reads as follows: TGCGCCAGCAGCTTGGCAACAGGGGGCTCAGCTAATGAAAAACTGTTTTTT. Protein translation: CASSLATGGSANEKLFF.